These 20 T cell receptor beta chains share one sample of origin, sequenced in a study of T-cell reconstitution after alpha-beta-depleted transplantation in children (dated by TCRdb to between 2015 and 2016). Read against the paper, the sample's treatment or condition label means: allogeneic hematopoietic cell transplantation with graft depleted of TCRalphabeta T cells and CD19 B cells. Library preparation used PCR. Sequencing was carried out with an Illumina HiSeq 2500. TCR libraries were prepared with molecular barcoding, using unique molecular identifiers to normalize TCRbeta repertoire quantification. TCRdb reprocessing: public reads trimmed at Q25 with fastp, clones called with MiXCR, in-frame beta chains kept. Every entry covers one CDR3 protein and lists the most common genes and DNA from its rows. The sample table shows about 490,000 distinct CDR3 sequences, and under 12% are seen once. The ten largest clonotypes hold about 2.1% of the sample.

The material was PBMCs, obtained before TCRalphabeta/CD19-depleted stem cell transplant. The receptors shown here come from a child aged 2 to 10 with inherited bone marrow failure, due to receive a stem cell transplant.

This clonotype was detected many times. This chain links TRBV27 with TRBJ2-5; D gene uncertain. CDR3 size: 13 residues. The ends were cut back, 2 bases at V and 7 bases at J, with 11 bases in the middle. The germline gives CDR1 MNHEY, CDR2 SMNVEV (reference sequence). The CDR3, as DNA: TGTGCCAGCAGTTTAAGGTGGCGGCGGACCCAGTACTTC. This encodes CASSLRWRRTQYF.

This clonotype was counted many times. V gene TRBV12-3 or TRBV12-4 combines with J gene TRBJ2-7, with TRBD2 as a possible D gene (6 bases). Trimming took 5 bases from V and 6 from J, leaving 14 bases between them. The CDR3 runs to 13 residues. The CDR3 coding sequence is TGTGCCAGCAGTCCCAGCGGGTCGGGCGAGCAGTACTTC. It encodes CASSPSGSGEQYF.

This clonotype was observed a few times. The chain is built from TRBV4-3 and TRBJ1-1; possibly TRBD1 for D (6 bases). This CDR3 region has 18 residues. The V gene's germline CDR1 is LGHNA and CDR2 YSLEER. V dropped 0 bases and J dropped 1 base, with 18 bases sitting between them. The CDR3 nucleotides are TGCGCCAGCAGCCAAGACAAGGGAGGGGGAGGTTGGAACACTGAAGCTTTCTTT. Amino acid sequence: CASSQDKGGGGWNTEAFF.

The table lists this clonotype with many counts. The chain employs TRBV5-1 and TRBJ2-5; unclear D gene. The V gene lost 0 bases and the J gene lost 4 bases, with 13 bases spanning the gap. The CDR3 is 15 amino acids. Germline V gene lookup returns CDR1 SGHRS and CDR2 YFSETQ. The CDR3 DNA reads as TGCGCCAGCAGCTTGGGACATCTCAAGGGAGAGACCCAGTACTTC. It is translated as CASSLGHLKGETQYF.

This clonotype occurred many times. The genes are TRBV6-5 and TRBJ1-2; 8 nucleotides match TRBD1. The junction had 6 bases not matched to a gene; V was cut back by 4 bases and J by 5 bases. Germline lookup yields CDR1 MNHEY and CDR2 SVGAGI. The CDR3 loop spans 14 amino acids. Here the CDR3 reads CASSSIQGGYGYTF. CDR3 bases: TGTGCCAGCAGTTCTATACAGGGGGGTTATGGCTACACCTTC.

A few counts support this clonotype. This chain joins TRBV6-1 and TRBJ2-7; TRBD2 might be the D (6 bases). V gave up 1 base and J gave up 3 bases, with 10 bases separating them. CDR1 and CDR2 from the germline V gene are MNHNS and SASEGT. CDR3 length: 14 residues. CDR3 protein: CASSEGLVGYEQYF. In nucleotides, the CDR3 is TGTGCCAGCAGTGAAGGACTAGTCGGCTACGAGCAGTACTTC.

This clonotype was picked up many times. The CDR3 is CASSYPGTLSTDTQYF. DNA for the CDR3: TGTGCCAGCAGTTACCCCGGGACTCTCAGCACAGATACGCAGTATTTT. The V call is TRBV12-3 or TRBV12-4, the J call TRBJ2-3, with D perhaps TRBD2 (6 bases). V gave up 4 bases and J gave up 0 bases, with 14 bases separating them. The CDR3 has 16 amino acids.

The J gene is TRBJ1-1, the V gene TRBV12-3 or TRBV12-4, with TRBD1 matching over 7 bases. CDR3 length: 15 residues. Trimming took 9 bases from V and 0 from J; bases not matched to a gene: 10. Here the CDR3 DNA reads TGTGCCAGAATCAGACAGGGCCCATTGAACACTGAAGCTTTCTTT. Amino acids: CARIRQGPLNTEAFF.

The chain carries TRBV6-1 and TRBJ2-1; 9 bases align to TRBD1. This CDR3 has 17 residues. V dropped 1 base and J dropped 6; count of bases not matched to a gene: 10. The germline V gene encodes CDR1 MNHNS and CDR2 SASEGT. The CDR3 region has the DNA TGTGCCAGCAGTGAAGTGGTGGGGGGACAGGGTGGCAATGAGCAGTTCTTC. Translation: CASSEVVGGQGGNEQFF.

This clonotype has ten or more counts. This sequence joins TRBV7-9 and TRBJ1-1, with 9 bases lining up with TRBD1. This CDR3 has 14 residues. With 6 bases clipped from V and 1 base from J, the junction kept 3 bases outside the gene matches. CDR1 is SEHNR, CDR2 FQNEAQ, per germline (reference sequence). In DNA form, the CDR3 reads TGTGCCAGCAGAAGACAGGGGGAGAACACTGAAGCTTTCTTT. It encodes CASRRQGENTEAFF.

The table lists this clonotype with a few counts. The chain has TRBV6-1 and TRBJ1-2; D gene unclear. CDR1 is MNHNS and CDR2 is SASEGT in the germline V gene. V dropped 8 bases and J dropped 3 bases, with 16 bases sitting between them. The CDR3 length is 14 residues. The CDR3 region has the DNA TGTGCCAGCGCTTGGACCGGGCGGGACTATGGCTACACCTTC. This encodes CASAWTGRDYGYTF.

This clonotype was detected many times. V gene TRBV20-1 combines with J gene TRBJ2-1; 11 bases are shared with TRBD2. The CDR3 loop spans 16 amino acids. The J segment lost 5 bases and the V segment lost 1 base, leaving 7 bases of the junction unmatched. The germline V gene encodes CDR1 DFQATT and CDR2 SNEGSKA (reference sequence). The CDR3 coding sequence is TGCAGTGCTAGAGTAGCGGGAGGGCCTCGGGACAATGAGCAGTTCTTC. Its translation is CSARVAGGPRDNEQFF.

There are a few counts of this clonotype. V is TRBV30 and J is TRBJ2-5; no clear D gene. The V end was cut by 6 bases, the J end by 4 bases, with 15 bases between. Germline CDR1 and CDR2: GTSNPN and SVGIG (reference sequence). The CDR3 contains 13 residues. Written as DNA, the CDR3 is TGTGCCTGTATGGGGTCCGCGCGAGAGACCCAGTACTTC. Protein product: CACMGSARETQYF.

This clonotype has at least ten counts. The V and J genes are TRBV9 and TRBJ2-7, with D tentatively TRBD1 (6 bases). Trimming removed 4 bases from V and 5 bases from J, with 19 bases in between. CDR3 length: 15 residues. In germline, CDR1 is SGDLS, CDR2 YYNGEE. The CDR3 DNA reads TGTGCCAGCAGCCCCTTGGCAGGGGCCACACACGAGCAGTACTTC. Residues: CASSPLAGATHEQYF.

This clonotype was picked up many times. The CDR3 DNA is TGTGCCAGCAGAAATCTAGCGGGGTCTAGCACAGATACGCAGTATTTT. This translates into CASRNLAGSSTDTQYF. The gene calls are TRBV12-3 or TRBV12-4 and TRBJ2-3; TRBD2 matches 9 bases. The V segment lost 6 bases and the J segment 0 bases; nucleotides outside the gene matches: 7. This CDR3 is 16 amino acids long.

Many counts were recorded for this clonotype. The chain recombines TRBV11-2 with TRBJ2-7; D is unresolved. V was clipped by 1 base and J by 3 bases, with 10 bases between them. CDR1 is SGHAT and CDR2 is FQNNGV in the germline V gene. CDR3 length equals 14 residues. The CDR3 here is CASSLVWRSYEQYF. In nucleotides, the CDR3 is TGTGCCAGCAGCTTAGTCTGGCGGAGCTACGAGCAGTACTTC.

This clonotype showed up many times. The chain carries TRBV27 and TRBJ1-1; TRBD1 matches 11 bases. The J segment lost 4 bases and the V segment lost 1 base, leaving 2 bases of the junction unmatched. Per the germline V gene, CDR1 is MNHEY and CDR2 is SMNVEV (reference sequence). CDR3 length: 15 residues. CDR3 DNA sequence: TGTGCCAGCAGTTTATATGGGACAGGGGGCACTGAAGCTTTCTTT. The encoded protein is CASSLYGTGGTEAFF.

This clonotype was recorded at least ten times. The chain links TRBV3-1 to TRBJ2-2, with 12 bases that match TRBD2. V shed 1 base, J shed 3 bases, and the junction held 3 bases outside the gene matches. The CDR3 extends over 17 amino acids. CDR1 LGHDT and CDR2 YNNKEL come from the germline V gene (reference sequence). In nucleotides, the CDR3 is TGTGCCAGCAGCCAAGGACTAGCGGGAGTAGACACCGGGGAGCTGTTTTTT. Its protein is CASSQGLAGVDTGELFF.

This chain connects TRBV4-2 to TRBJ2-7, with TRBD2 matching over 12 bases. The CDR3 length is 16 residues. Germline V lookup: CDR1 LGHNA, CDR2 YNFKEQ. V lost 1 base and J lost 3; bases outside the gene matches: 4. The chain's CDR3 is CASSQVGTSGLYEQYF. In nucleotides, the CDR3 is TGTGCCAGCAGCCAAGTGGGGACTAGCGGGCTCTACGAGCAGTACTTC.

This clonotype has just a few counts. The V gene is TRBV5-1, the J gene TRBJ2-7; 10 positions match TRBD1. The germline V gene encodes CDR1 SGHRS and CDR2 YFSETQ. Trimming removed 4 bases from V and 2 bases from J; junction bases left unmatched: 15. The CDR3 extends over 18 amino acids. Here the CDR3 reads CASSLPGTGETSTYEQYF. CDR3 nucleotides: TGCGCCAGCAGCCTCCCCGGGACAGGGGAAACCTCCACCTACGAGCAGTACTTC.